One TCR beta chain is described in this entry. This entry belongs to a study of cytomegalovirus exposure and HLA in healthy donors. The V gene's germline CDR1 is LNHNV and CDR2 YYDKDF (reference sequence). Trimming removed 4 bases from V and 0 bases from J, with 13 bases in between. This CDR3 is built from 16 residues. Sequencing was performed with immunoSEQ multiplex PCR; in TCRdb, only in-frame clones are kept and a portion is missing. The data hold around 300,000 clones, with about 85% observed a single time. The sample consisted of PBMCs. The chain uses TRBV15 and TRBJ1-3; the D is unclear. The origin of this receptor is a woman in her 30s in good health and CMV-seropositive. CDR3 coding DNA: TGTGCCACCAGCATGATGGGAAGTCCCTCTGGAAACACCATATATTTT. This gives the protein CATSMMGSPSGNTIYF.